This T cell receptor beta chain originates from a study of technical replicates of blood from several donors. Per germline, CDR1 MDHEN and CDR2 SYDVKM. This CDR3 is built from 15 residues. Unmatched junction bases numbered 11, after V lost 7 bases and J lost 5 bases. TCRdb keeps only in-frame clones here, not all; method: immunoSEQ multiplex PCR. The sample carries about 82,000 clones, roughly 92% recorded once. The sequence was obtained from a human donor in good health. The sample taken for sequencing was T cells isolated from PBMCs. This chain uses TRBV28 with TRBJ2-5; 9 nucleotides align to TRBD1. The CDR3 DNA reads TGTGCCAGCACACTACAGGGGGCGCAGAGGGAGACCCAGTACTTC. Translated: CASTLQGAQRETQYF.